The sequence of this T cell receptor (beta chain) was determined in a study of T cells in Graves' hyperthyroidism and ophthalmopathy. Overall study results and limits: It was a median about 7.1 months before onset that the model predicted ophthalmopathy.

The TCR beta CDR3 regions underwent amplification using RNA transcripts as the source. Using the HTBI primer set, a first-round RT-PCR was run on the TCR CDR3. Via MiXCR, TCRdb re-called the multiplex PCR reads, giving one row per CDR3 protein. The data show about 520,000 distinct CDR3 sequences, about 24% seen once. A word on this clonotype: No antigen is known for it.

Used for diagnoses were clinical symptoms, serum thyroxine and TRAb, thyroid ultrasound and orbital computed tomography. J was trimmed by 4 bases and V by 2 bases; bases with no gene match: 7. The CDR3 has 15 residues. The sequence was obtained from a woman under 40 with Graves' ophthalmopathy. Sequencing was carried out using blood. The rearrangement joins TRBV12-3 or TRBV12-4 to TRBJ2-7, with 8 bases lining up with TRBD1. CDR3 protein: CASSLYRGITYEQYF. CDR3 DNA: TGTGCCAGCAGTTTATACAGGGGGATTACTTACGAGCAGTACTTC.